The 3 T cell receptor beta chains reported below all come from one sample, sequenced in a study of cytomegalovirus exposure and HLA in healthy donors. Primers included in the PCR were 60 Vbeta and 13 Jbeta primers. The protocol was immunoSEQ multiplex PCR, while the TCRdb copy is restricted to in-frame clones and leaves out a portion. The sample includes about 160,000 clones. The specimen was PBMCs. The receptors shown here come from a woman aged 55 to 70 in good health and CMV-seronegative.

The CDR3 protein is CASSLTGDAYEQYF. The CDR3 nucleotides are TGTGCCAGCAGCTTGACAGGGGATGCCTACGAGCAGTACTTC. This chain connects TRBV5-4 to TRBJ2-7; TRBD1 agrees at 7 bases. Germline V CDR1 and CDR2: SGHNT, YYREEE (reference sequence). The CDR3 length is 14 residues. V lost 1 base to trimming and J lost 2 bases; unmatched junction nucleotides: 3. Using reference TRBV5-4 and TRBJ2-7 for the parts outside the CDR3, the full variable domain is ETGVTQSPTHLIKTRGQQVTLRCSSQSGHNTVSWYQQALGQGPQFIFQYYREEENGRGNFPPRFSGLQFPNYSSELNVNALELDDSALYLCASSLTGDAYEQYFGPGTRLTVT.

This rearrangement joins TRBV6-1 to TRBJ1-5, with D unclear. The CDR3 spans 16 residues. Between the trimmed V and J ends, which lost 2 bases and 7 bases, there was a span of 18 bases. The germline gives CDR1 MNHNS, CDR2 SASEGT. Written as DNA, the CDR3 is TGTGCCAGCAGTGAATGGTCCGCCGGGTCCGGGCAGCCCCAGCATTTT. Protein: CASSEWSAGSGQPQHF.

The V call is TRBV9, the J call TRBJ2-7; 9 nucleotides align to TRBD2. Trimming removed 3 bases from V and 4 bases from J; junction bases left unmatched: 11. Germline V gene sequence: CDR1 SGDLS, CDR2 YYNGEE. The CDR3 runs 16 residues. The CDR3 region is CASSEGATSGVYEQYF. Here the CDR3 DNA reads TGTGCCAGCAGCGAAGGAGCGACTAGCGGAGTGTACGAGCAGTACTTC.